The sequence of this T cell receptor (beta chain) was determined in a study of Ad26.COV2.S vaccination and SARS-CoV-2 variants. The treatment is: roughly 18 received Ad26.COV2.S at low or high dose, single or two shots; 5 received placebo; per-sample allocation not given. Specimens were obtained on day 63 following the first vaccine or placebo injection. This adult donor, from Boston, was 18-55 years old. This clone was counted a single time. The protocol was immunoSEQ multiplex PCR, while the TCRdb copy is restricted to in-frame clones and leaves out a portion. The sample records roughly 320,000 clones, around 84% being singletons. Trimming at V came to 5 bases and at J to 2 bases, leaving 20 bases not matched to a gene. The CDR3 consists of 19 residues. In germline, CDR1 is MNHEY, CDR2 SVGEGT.

The sequence was obtained from a person between 18 and 65 years old who received the Ad26.COV2.S COVID-19 vaccine or a placebo. The material sequenced was peripheral blood, taken in a trial of Ad26.COV2.S vaccine versus placebo. This rearrangement joins TRBV6-2 or TRBV6-3 to TRBJ1-2, with 7 bases aligning to TRBD1. CDR3: CASSRFYPGTAPLNYGYTF. The CDR3 coding sequence is TGTGCCAGCAGTAGATTCTACCCCGGGACAGCCCCTCTCAACTATGGCTACACCTTC.